These 20 T cell receptor beta chains originate from one sample sequenced in a study of T-cell memory formation after mild COVID-19 (TCRdb year 2021). Receptor libraries were prepared by 5' RACE. The reads were generated on an Illumina NovaSeq 6000. Starting from the raw public reads, TCRdb applied fastp trimming at Q25, assembled clones with MiXCR and retained in-frame beta chains. Each CDR3 protein appears once, grouped with its most common genes and DNA. This sample has 450,000 to 650,000 distinct CDR3 sequences in its table, and under 20% of those were observed once. The leading ten clones occupy around 11% of the sample. Sequencing used PBMCs or a T cell subset sorted from them (not recorded which). The receptor set was obtained from an adult woman who had mild COVID-19 (a few samples of this study predate the infection). The sample titles of this study are shuffled in the database, so cell type and time point are left out; the donor was told from shared clones.

This clonotype was seen ten or more times. The junction does not match germline at one end; this may be a read error. This chain connects TRBV7-7 to TRBJ2-1; 8 nucleotides agree with TRBD2. The CDR3 consists of 15 residues. Germline V gives CDR1 SSHAT, CDR2 FNYEAQ (reference sequence). The CDR3 protein is CASSPGAGVVNEQFF. DNA of the CDR3: TGTGCTAGCAGCCCCGGAGCGGGAGTCGTCAATGAGCAGTTCTTC.

The chain combines TRBV2 with TRBJ2-1, with 14 bases lining up with TRBD2. Germline-derived CDR1 and CDR2 are SNHLY and FYNNEI. Trimming cost V 4 bases and J 6 bases; bases outside gene matches: 2. This CDR3 spans 15 amino acids. CDR3 residues: CASSVGTSGGNEQFF. The CDR3 coding sequence is TGTGCCAGCAGTGTCGGGACTAGCGGGGGCAATGAGCAGTTCTTC.

This chain connects TRBV30 to TRBJ1-1; D remains unclear. Germline V lookup: CDR1 GTSNPN, CDR2 SVGIG (reference sequence). V shed 2 bases and J shed 0 bases, with 10 bases lying between them. CDR3 length: 14 residues. CDR3 nucleotides: TGTGCCTGGAGTTTCTTAGAGCTGAACACTGAAGCTTTCTTT. Translating it yields CAWSFLELNTEAFF.

This clonotype came up many times. The chain has TRBV5-1 and TRBJ1-4, with TRBD1 matching over 8 bases. Germline V gene sequence: CDR1 SGHRS, CDR2 YFSETQ. The V and J ends lost 4 bases and 3 bases, in that order; junction bases with no gene match: 8. The CDR3 consists of 16 residues. Here the CDR3 reads CASSPGQGGPNEKLFF. The CDR3 nucleotides read TGCGCCAGCAGCCCCGGACAGGGAGGGCCTAATGAAAAACTGTTTTTT.

Only a few counts were recorded for this clonotype. The chain has TRBV7-2 and TRBJ2-3; 10 bases are a match to TRBD2. V shed 1 base and J 0 bases; nucleotides not matched to a gene: 7. The CDR3 sequence is 18 residues long. Germline CDR1 and CDR2: SGHTA and FQGNSA. CDR3 DNA sequence: TGTGCCAGCAGCTTAGGCCTAGCGGGAGATCCTAGCACAGATACGCAGTATTTT. It translates to CASSLGLAGDPSTDTQYF.

The chain is built from TRBV5-1 and TRBJ2-1, with 14 bases aligning to TRBD2. Trimming at V came to 4 bases and at J to 7 bases, leaving 4 bases not matched to a gene. Germline-derived CDR1 and CDR2 are SGHRS and YFSETQ. This CDR3 has 15 residues. CDR3 sequence (DNA): TGCGCCAGCAGCGCGGGGACTAGCGGGAGTAATGAGCAGTTCTTC. Its protein is CASSAGTSGSNEQFF.

This clonotype was seen a few times. The genes are TRBV5-6 and TRBJ2-7; TRBD2 matches at 10 bases. J was trimmed by 10 bases and V by 4 bases; bases with no gene match: 11. This CDR3 has 14 amino acids. Germline CDR1 is SGHDT and CDR2 is YYEEEE. The CDR3 region has the DNA TGTGCCAGCAGCAGGACTAGCGGCGCGGGCGATCAGTACTTC. Translated, it gives CASSRTSGAGDQYF.

The sample holds a few counts of this clonotype. The chain carries TRBV25-1 and TRBJ1-4; no clear D gene. The V gene lost 11 bases and the J gene lost 3 bases, with 13 bases spanning the gap. Germline loops: CDR1 MGHDK, CDR2 SYGVNS. This CDR3 region has 13 residues. DNA for the CDR3: TGTGCCTCGGCGGGCTCGGCTAATGAAAAACTGTTTTTT. Its translation: CASAGSANEKLFF.

This clonotype was counted only a few times. The gene calls are TRBV25-1 and TRBJ1-1; unclear D gene. Looked up from germline, CDR1 is MGHDK and CDR2 is SYGVNS. CDR3 length equals 15 residues. Trimming took 5 bases from V and 5 from J, leaving 18 bases between them. The CDR3 region is CASSPSLGIGTEAFF. The DNA of the CDR3 is TGTGCCAGCAGTCCCTCCCTCGGGATTGGGACTGAAGCTTTCTTT.

This rearrangement joins TRBV5-1 to TRBJ2-7; 8 bases agree with TRBD2. Germline CDR1 and CDR2: SGHRS and YFSETQ. The CDR3 is made up of 15 amino acids. Trimming removed 2 bases from V and 6 bases from J; junction bases left unmatched: 10. The CDR3 sequence is CASSFGGTSGSEQYF. CDR3 sequence (DNA): TGCGCCAGCAGCTTCGGCGGGACTAGTGGAAGCGAGCAGTACTTC. Combining the CDR3 with reference TRBV5-1 and TRBJ2-7 gives the whole variable domain KAGVTQTPRYLIKTRGQQVTLSCSPISGHRSVSWYQQTPGQGLQFLFEYFSETQRNKGNFPGRFSGRQFSNSRSEMNVSTLELGDSALYLCASSFGGTSGSEQYFGPGTRLTVT.

The chain recombines TRBV27 with TRBJ2-2, with D possibly called TRBD1 or TRBD2 (5 bases each). This CDR3 is built from 14 residues. CDR1 is MNHEY, CDR2 SMNVEV, per germline (reference sequence). Trimming took 6 bases from V and 1 from J, leaving 9 bases between them. The CDR3 bases are TGTGCCAGCAGAGGGACGATGAACACCGGGGAGCTGTTTTTT. It yields the protein CASRGTMNTGELFF.

This chain uses TRBV7-9 with TRBJ1-2; possible D gene TRBD1, 5 bases. CDR3 length: 16 amino acids. Germline V gene sequence: CDR1 SEHNR, CDR2 FQNEAQ (reference sequence). The V end was cut by 4 bases, the J end by 2 bases, with 17 bases between. For the CDR3, the DNA is TGTGCCAGCAGCTCCCCCCGGGACGGACGAAACTATGGCTACACCTTC. It specifies CASSSPRDGRNYGYTF.

In this sample, this clonotype turned up many times. The CDR3 sequence is CASIQHYNLAGVYNEQFF. For the CDR3, the DNA is TGTGCCAGCATTCAACATTACAACCTAGCGGGAGTCTACAATGAGCAGTTCTTC. The genes are TRBV6-5 and TRBJ2-1, with 10 bases aligning to TRBD2. This CDR3 region has 18 residues. With 7 bases clipped from V and 3 bases from J, the junction kept 15 bases outside the gene matches. Per germline, CDR1 MNHEY and CDR2 SVGAGI.

This clonotype was seen a handful of times. The J gene is TRBJ1-4, the V gene TRBV6-1; D is possibly TRBD1 (6 bases). The V gene's germline CDR1 is MNHNS and CDR2 SASEGT. The CDR3 loop spans 14 amino acids. Between the trimmed V and J ends, which lost 7 bases and 4 bases, there was a span of 13 bases. The CDR3 nucleotides are TGTGCCAGCACACAGGGAGACAGTAATGAAAAACTGTTTTTT. It encodes CASTQGDSNEKLFF.

The V gene is TRBV5-1, the J gene TRBJ1-4; possibly TRBD1 for D (5 bases). Trimming removed 3 bases at V and 11 bases at J, with 20 bases between. Germline V lookup: CDR1 SGHRS, CDR2 YFSETQ. The CDR3 sequence is 15 residues long. The CDR3 sequence is CASSSTTGPEGKLFF. The CDR3 bases are TGCGCCAGCAGCTCAACCACGGGACCCGAGGGGAAACTGTTTTTT.

This clonotype appeared a few times. The chain recombines TRBV30 with TRBJ2-7; 10 positions agree with TRBD1. The germline V gene has CDR1 GTSNPN and CDR2 SVGIG (reference sequence). The CDR3 is 15 amino acids. J gave up 4 bases and V 0 bases, and 6 bases lay outside the gene matches. CDR3 in amino acids: CAWSVPGQGTYEQYF. In nucleotides, the CDR3 is TGTGCCTGGAGTGTACCGGGACAGGGGACGTACGAGCAGTACTTC.

Details on this clonotype: The germline gene is not matched at one end of the junction; a read error may be the cause. The V gene is TRBV5-4, the J gene TRBJ2-3, with D possibly being TRBD2 (5 bases). The CDR3 spans 14 residues. Germline-derived CDR1 and CDR2 are SGHNT and YYREEE (reference sequence). CDR3 protein: CASSFRRNPDTQCF. CDR3 in DNA: TGTGCCAGCAGCTTTCGGAGGAACCCAGATACGCAGTGTTTT.

This clonotype has a handful of counts. V gene TRBV5-6 combines with J gene TRBJ1-3; no definite D call. CDR3 length: 14 residues. Germline CDR1 SGHDT, CDR2 YYEEEE. Trimming removed 4 bases from V and 1 base from J, with 9 bases in between. The CDR3 nucleotides read TGTGCCAGCAGCCCCTGGGGTTCTGGAAACACCATATATTTT. Its protein is CASSPWGSGNTIYF.

This clonotype occurred a few times. This chain links TRBV4-3 with TRBJ2-1, with 12 bases matching TRBD2. V shed 0 bases and J 6 bases; nucleotides not matched to a gene: 6. The CDR3 totals 17 residues. CDR1 is LGHNA, CDR2 YSLEER, per germline. CDR3 amino acids: CASSQDLLTSGGNEQFF. The CDR3 DNA reads TGCGCCAGCAGCCAAGATCTGTTGACTAGCGGGGGCAATGAGCAGTTCTTC.

The chain recombines TRBV3-1 with TRBJ2-5; perhaps TRBD2 as D (6 bases). Per the germline V gene, CDR1 is LGHDT and CDR2 is YNNKEL (reference sequence). There are 13 residues in the CDR3. V lost 1 base and J 4 bases, leaving 7 bases between the germline ends. The CDR3, as DNA: TGTGCCAGCAGCCAAGGGACTACAGAGACCCAGTACTTC. It is translated as CASSQGTTETQYF.